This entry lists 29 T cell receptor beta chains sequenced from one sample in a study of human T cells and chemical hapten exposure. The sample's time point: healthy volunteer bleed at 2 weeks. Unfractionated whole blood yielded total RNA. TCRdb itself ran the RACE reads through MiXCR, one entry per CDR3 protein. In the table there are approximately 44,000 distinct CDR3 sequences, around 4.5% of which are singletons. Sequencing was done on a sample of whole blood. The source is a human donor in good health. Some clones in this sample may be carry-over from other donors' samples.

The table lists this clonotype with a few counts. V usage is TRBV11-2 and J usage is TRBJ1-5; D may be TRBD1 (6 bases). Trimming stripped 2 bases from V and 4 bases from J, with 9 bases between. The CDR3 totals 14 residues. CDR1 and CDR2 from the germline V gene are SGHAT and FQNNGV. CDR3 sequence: CASSLSQGNQPQHF. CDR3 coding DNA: TGTGCCAGCAGCTTATCACAGGGAAATCAGCCCCAGCATTTT.

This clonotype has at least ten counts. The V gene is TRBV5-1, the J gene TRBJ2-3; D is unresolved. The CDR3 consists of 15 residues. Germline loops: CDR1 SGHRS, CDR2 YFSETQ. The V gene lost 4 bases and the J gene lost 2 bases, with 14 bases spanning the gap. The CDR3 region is CASSGQVAPTDTQYF. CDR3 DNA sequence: TGCGCCAGCAGCGGGCAGGTAGCCCCCACAGATACGCAGTATTTT. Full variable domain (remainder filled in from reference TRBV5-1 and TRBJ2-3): KAGVTQTPRYLIKTRGQQVTLSCSPISGHRSVSWYQQTPGQGLQFLFEYFSETQRNKGNFPGRFSGRQFSNSRSEMNVSTLELGDSALYLCASSGQVAPTDTQYFGPGTRLTVL.

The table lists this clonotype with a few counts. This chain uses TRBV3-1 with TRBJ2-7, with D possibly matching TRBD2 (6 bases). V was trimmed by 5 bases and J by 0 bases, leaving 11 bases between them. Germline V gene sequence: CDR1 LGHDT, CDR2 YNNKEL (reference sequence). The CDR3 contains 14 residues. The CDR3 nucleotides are TGTGCCAGCAGCAAACGGGGGTACTCCTACGAGCAGTACTTC. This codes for CASSKRGYSYEQYF.

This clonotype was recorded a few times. In DNA form, the CDR3 reads TGTGCCAGCAGTTTCGGGACAGGGGCCTTTAATGAAAAACTGTTTTTT. Residues: CASSFGTGAFNEKLFF. The chain employs TRBV28 and TRBJ1-4; 10 bases are a match to TRBD1. J was trimmed by 4 bases and V by 3 bases; bases with no gene match: 5. The V gene's germline CDR1 is MDHEN and CDR2 SYDVKM. The CDR3 contains 16 residues.

The chain's CDR3 is CASSKEVKRVGSWEDGYTF. The CDR3 DNA reads as TGTGCCAGCAGCAAAGAAGTGAAGAGGGTCGGCAGTTGGGAGGATGGCTACACCTTC. The chain recombines TRBV21-1 with TRBJ1-2. TRBV21-1 is a documented pseudogene. The CDR3 contains 19 residues.

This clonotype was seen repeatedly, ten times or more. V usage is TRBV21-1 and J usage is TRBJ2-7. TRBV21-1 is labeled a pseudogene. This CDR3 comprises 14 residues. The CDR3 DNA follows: TGTGCCAGCAGCAAAGGCCAGATCCTACGGGTGCAGTACTTC. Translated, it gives CASSKGQILRVQYF.

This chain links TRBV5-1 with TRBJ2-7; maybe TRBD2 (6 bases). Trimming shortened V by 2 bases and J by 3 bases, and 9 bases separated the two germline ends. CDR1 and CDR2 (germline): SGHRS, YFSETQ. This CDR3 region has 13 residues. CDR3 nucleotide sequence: TGCGCCAGCAGCTTCTCGGGGGACTACGAGCAGTACTTC. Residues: CASSFSGDYEQYF.

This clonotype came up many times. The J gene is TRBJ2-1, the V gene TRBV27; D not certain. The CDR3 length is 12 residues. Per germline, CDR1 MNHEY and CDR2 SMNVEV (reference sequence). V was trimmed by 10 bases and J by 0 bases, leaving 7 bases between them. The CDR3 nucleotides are TGTGCCACATACAGCTCCTACAATGAGCAGTTCTTC. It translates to CATYSSYNEQFF.

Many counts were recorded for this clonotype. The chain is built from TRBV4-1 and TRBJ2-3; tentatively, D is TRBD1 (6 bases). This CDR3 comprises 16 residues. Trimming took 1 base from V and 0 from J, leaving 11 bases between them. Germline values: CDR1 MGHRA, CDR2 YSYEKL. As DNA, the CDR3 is TGCGCCAGCAGCCAAGCAATAGGGGGAAGCACAGATACGCAGTATTTT. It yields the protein CASSQAIGGSTDTQYF.

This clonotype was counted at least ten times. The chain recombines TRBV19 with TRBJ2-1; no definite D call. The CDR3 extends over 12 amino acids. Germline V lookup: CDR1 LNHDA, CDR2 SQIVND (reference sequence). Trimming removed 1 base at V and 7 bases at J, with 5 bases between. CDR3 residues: CASSIVGNEQFF. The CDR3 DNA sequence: TGTGCCAGTAGTATAGTTGGTAATGAGCAGTTCTTC.

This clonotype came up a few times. In nucleotides, the CDR3 is TGCGCCAGCAGCCAAGATCAACAGGTGCAGTACTTC. Its translation is CASSQDQQVQYF. V usage is TRBV4-1 and J usage is TRBJ2-7; D is perhaps TRBD1 (5 bases). The CDR3 consists of 12 residues. Trimming took 0 bases from V and 9 from J, leaving 9 bases between them. In germline, CDR1 is MGHRA, CDR2 YSYEKL.

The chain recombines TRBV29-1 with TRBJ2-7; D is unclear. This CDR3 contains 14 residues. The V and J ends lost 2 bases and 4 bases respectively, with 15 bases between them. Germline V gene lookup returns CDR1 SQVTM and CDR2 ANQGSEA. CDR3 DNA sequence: TGCAGCGTTGAATCGTGGGCCTCGCCATACGAGCAGTACTTC. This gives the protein CSVESWASPYEQYF.

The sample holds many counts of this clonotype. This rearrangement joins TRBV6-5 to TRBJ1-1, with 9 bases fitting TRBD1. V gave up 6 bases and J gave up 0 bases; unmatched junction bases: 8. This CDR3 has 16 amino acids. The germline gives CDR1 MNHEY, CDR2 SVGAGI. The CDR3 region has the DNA TGTGCCAGCAGACGAAACAGGGGGCGCATGAACACTGAAGCTTTCTTT. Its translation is CASRRNRGRMNTEAFF.

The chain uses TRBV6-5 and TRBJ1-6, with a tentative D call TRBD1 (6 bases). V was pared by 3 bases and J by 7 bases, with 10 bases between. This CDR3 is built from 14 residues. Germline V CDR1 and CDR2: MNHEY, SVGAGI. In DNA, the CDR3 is TGTGCCAGCAGTTATGGGGGCGACAATTCACCCCTCCACTTT. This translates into CASSYGGDNSPLHF.

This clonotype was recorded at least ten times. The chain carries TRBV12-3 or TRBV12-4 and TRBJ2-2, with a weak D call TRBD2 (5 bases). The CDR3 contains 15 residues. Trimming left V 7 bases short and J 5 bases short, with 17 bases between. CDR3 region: CASTPRRSGTGELFF. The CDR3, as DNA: TGTGCCAGCACCCCCAGGAGGAGTGGAACCGGGGAGCTGTTTTTT.

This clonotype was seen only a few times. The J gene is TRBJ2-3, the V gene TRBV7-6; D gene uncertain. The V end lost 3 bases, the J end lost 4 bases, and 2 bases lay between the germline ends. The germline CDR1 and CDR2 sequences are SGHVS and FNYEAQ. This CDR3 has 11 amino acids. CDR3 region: CASSFSDTQYF. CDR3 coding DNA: TGTGCCAGCAGCTTTTCAGATACGCAGTATTTT.

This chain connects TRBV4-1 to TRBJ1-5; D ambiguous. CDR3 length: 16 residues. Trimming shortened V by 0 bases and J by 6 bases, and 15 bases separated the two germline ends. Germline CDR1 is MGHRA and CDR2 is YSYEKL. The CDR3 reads CASSQEETAYSQPQHF. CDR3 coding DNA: TGCGCCAGCAGCCAAGAAGAGACGGCCTATAGTCAGCCCCAGCATTTT.

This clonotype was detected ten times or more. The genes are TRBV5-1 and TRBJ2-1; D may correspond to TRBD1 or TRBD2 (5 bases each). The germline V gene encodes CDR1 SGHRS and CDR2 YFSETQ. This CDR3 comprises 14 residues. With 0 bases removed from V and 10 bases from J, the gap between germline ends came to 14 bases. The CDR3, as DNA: TGCGCCAGCAGCTTGGAACGAGGGGTAGGCGAGCAGTTCTTC. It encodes CASSLERGVGEQFF.

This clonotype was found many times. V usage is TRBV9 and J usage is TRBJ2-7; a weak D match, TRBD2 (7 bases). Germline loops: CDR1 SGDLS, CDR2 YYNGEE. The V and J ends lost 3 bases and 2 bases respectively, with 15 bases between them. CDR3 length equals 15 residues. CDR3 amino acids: CASSAGGGITYEQYF. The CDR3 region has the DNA TGTGCCAGCAGCGCGGGGGGCGGGATAACCTACGAGCAGTACTTC.

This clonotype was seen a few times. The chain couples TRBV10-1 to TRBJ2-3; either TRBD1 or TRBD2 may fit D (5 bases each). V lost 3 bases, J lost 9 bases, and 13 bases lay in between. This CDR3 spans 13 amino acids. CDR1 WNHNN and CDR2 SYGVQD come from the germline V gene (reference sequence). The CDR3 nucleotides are TGCGCCAGCAGTGACTCGGGACGAGTAACGCAGTATTTT. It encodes CASSDSGRVTQYF.

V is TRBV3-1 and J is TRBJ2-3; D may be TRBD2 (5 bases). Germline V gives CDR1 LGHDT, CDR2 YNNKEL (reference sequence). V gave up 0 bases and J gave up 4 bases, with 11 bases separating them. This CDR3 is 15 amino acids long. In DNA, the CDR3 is TGTGCCAGCAGCCAAGATCGGCTAGCCTCAGATACGCAGTATTTT. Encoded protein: CASSQDRLASDTQYF.

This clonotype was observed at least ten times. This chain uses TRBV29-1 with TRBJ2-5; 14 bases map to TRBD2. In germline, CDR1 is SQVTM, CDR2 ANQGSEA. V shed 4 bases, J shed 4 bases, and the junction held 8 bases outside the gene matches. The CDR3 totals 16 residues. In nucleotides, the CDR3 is TGCAGCGTTGCGGGACTAGCGGGAGTGGTCCCAGAGACCCAGTACTTC. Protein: CSVAGLAGVVPETQYF.

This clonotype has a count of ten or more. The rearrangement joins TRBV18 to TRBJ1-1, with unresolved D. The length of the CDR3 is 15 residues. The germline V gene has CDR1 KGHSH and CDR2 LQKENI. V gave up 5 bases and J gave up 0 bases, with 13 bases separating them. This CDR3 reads CASSTFDGVNTEAFF. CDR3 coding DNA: TGTGCCAGCTCAACCTTCGATGGGGTGAACACTGAAGCTTTCTTT.

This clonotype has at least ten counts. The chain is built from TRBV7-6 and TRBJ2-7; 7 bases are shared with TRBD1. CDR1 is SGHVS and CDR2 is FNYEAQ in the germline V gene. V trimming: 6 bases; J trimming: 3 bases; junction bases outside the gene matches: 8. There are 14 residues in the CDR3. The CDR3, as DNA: TGTGCCAGCAGATCCGGGACAGCCAACTACGAGCAGTACTTC. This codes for CASRSGTANYEQYF.

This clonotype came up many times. DNA for the CDR3: TGTGCCAGCAGTTCAGTTTATCAGCCCCAGCATTTT. Amino acid sequence: CASSSVYQPQHF. The chain combines TRBV6-6 with TRBJ1-5; D is uncertain. Germline CDR1 and CDR2: MNHNY and SVGAGI (reference sequence). V was clipped by 4 bases and J by 5 bases, with 6 bases between them. This CDR3 contains 12 residues.

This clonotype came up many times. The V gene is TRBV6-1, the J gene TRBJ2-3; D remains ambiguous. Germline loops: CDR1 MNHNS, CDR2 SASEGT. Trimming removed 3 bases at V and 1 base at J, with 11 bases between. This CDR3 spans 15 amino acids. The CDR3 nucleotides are TGTGCCAGCAGTGATATAGGGTTCGGCACAGATACGCAGTATTTT. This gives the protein CASSDIGFGTDTQYF.

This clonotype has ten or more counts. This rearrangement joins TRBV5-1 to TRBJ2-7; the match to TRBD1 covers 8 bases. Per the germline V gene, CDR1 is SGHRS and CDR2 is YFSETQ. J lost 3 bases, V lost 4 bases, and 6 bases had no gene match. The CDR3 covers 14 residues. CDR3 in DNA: TGCGCCAGCAGCCTGACAGGGGCTAACTACGAGCAGTACTTC. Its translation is CASSLTGANYEQYF.

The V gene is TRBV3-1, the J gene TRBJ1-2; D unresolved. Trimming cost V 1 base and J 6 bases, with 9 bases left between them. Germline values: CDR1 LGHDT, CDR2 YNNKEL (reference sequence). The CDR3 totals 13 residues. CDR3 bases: TGTGCCAGCAGCCAAGGCGGACTGGATGGCTACACCTTC. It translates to CASSQGGLDGYTF.

As DNA, the CDR3 is TGTGCCAGCAGTCTGCAGGGGGCCGGGGCTGGGGCCAACGTCCTGACTTTC. Translation gives CASSLQGAGAGANVLTF. The V gene is TRBV5-4, the J gene TRBJ2-6, with 8 bases fitting TRBD1. This CDR3 has 17 residues. V dropped 5 bases and J dropped 2; count of bases not matched to a gene: 9. Germline V gene lookup returns CDR1 SGHNT and CDR2 YYREEE (reference sequence).